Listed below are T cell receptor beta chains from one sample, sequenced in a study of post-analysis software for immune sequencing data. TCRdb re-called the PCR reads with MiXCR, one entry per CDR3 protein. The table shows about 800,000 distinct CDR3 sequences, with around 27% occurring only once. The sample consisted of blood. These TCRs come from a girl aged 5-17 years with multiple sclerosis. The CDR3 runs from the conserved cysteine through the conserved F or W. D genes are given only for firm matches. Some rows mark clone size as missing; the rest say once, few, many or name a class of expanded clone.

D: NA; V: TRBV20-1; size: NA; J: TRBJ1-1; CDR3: CSAPGLEGGAFF; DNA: TGCAGTGCTCCCGGGCTCGAAGGGGGGGCTTTCTTT
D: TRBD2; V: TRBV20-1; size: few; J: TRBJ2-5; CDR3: CSALLAGGKTQYF; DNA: TGCAGTGCCCTCTTAGCGGGAGGAAAGACCCAGTACTTC
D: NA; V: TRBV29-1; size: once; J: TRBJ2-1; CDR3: CSNPVRGSFDEQFF; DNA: TGCAGCAACCCGGTGAGAGGGTCCTTCGATGAGCAGTTCTTC
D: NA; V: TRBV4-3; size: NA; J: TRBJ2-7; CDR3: CASSLDQGNYEQYF; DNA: TGCGCCAGCAGCCTTGACCAGGGGAACTACGAGCAGTACTTC
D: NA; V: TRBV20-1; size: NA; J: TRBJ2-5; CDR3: CSAREAGGVPRDQYF; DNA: TGCAGTGCTAGAGAGGCCGGAGGGGTACCCAGGGACCAGTACTTC
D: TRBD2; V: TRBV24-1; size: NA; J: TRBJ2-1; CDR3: CATGEPLAGGFNEQFF; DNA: TGTGCCACCGGTGAGCCTCTAGCGGGGGGGTTTAATGAGCAGTTCTTC
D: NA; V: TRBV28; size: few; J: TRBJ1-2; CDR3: CASNPRGEGYTF; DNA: TGTGCCAGCAACCCACGGGGCGAGGGCTACACCTTC
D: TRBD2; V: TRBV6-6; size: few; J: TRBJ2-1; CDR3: CASSYIPSGRIVDEQFF; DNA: TGTGCCAGCAGTTACATTCCTAGCGGTCGGATTGTGGATGAGCAGTTCTTC
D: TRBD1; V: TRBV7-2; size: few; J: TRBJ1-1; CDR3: CASSPPPGQGSEAFF; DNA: TGTGCCAGCAGCCCCCCCCCCGGACAGGGCTCTGAAGCTTTCTTT
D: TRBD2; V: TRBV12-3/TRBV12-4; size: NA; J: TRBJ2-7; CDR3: CASSPIPGLPLDEQYF; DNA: TGTGCCAGCAGCCCAATCCCGGGACTACCGCTCGACGAGCAGTACTTC
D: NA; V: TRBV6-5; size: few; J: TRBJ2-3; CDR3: CASGNLGAGADTQYF; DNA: TGTGCCAGCGGAAACTTAGGGGCGGGTGCAGATACGCAGTATTTT
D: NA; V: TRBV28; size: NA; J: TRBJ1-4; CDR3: CASTPGSREKLFF; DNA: TGTGCCAGCACCCCGGGATCGCGGGAAAAACTGTTTTTT
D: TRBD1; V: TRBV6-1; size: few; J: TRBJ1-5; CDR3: CASRDVSGTGNNQPQHF; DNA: TGTGCCAGCAGGGATGTATCCGGGACAGGAAACAATCAGCCCCAGCATTTT
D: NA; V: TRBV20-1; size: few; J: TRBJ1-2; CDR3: CSATLSQISNYGYTF; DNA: TGCAGTGCAACCCTGTCACAGATTTCTAACTATGGCTACACCTTC
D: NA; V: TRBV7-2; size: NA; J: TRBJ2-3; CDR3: CAGSLVGGSTQYF; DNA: TGTGCCGGCAGCTTAGTTGGGGGTAGTACGCAGTATTTT
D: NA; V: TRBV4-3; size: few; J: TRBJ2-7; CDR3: CASSRGRDAYEQYF; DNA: TGCGCCAGTAGCCGAGGCAGGGACGCTTACGAGCAGTACTTC
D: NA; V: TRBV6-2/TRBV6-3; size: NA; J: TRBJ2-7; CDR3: CASSYAATYEQYF; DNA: TGTGCCAGCAGTTACGCAGCTACCTACGAGCAGTACTTC
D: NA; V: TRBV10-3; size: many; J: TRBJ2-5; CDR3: CAISQVSGPQETQYF; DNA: TGTGCCATCAGTCAAGTCAGCGGACCCCAAGAGACCCAGTACTTC
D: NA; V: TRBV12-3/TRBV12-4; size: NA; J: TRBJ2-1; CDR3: CAGSPLAVALFGEQFF; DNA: TGTGCCGGCAGTCCTTTAGCGGTGGCCCTTTTCGGTGAGCAGTTCTTC
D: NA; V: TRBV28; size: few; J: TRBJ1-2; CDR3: CASSSPDYGYTF; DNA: TGTGCCAGCAGCTCTCCTGACTATGGCTACACCTTC
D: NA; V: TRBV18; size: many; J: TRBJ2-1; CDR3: CASSPLPGSSYNEQFF; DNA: TGTGCCAGCTCACCGCTACCCGGAAGCTCCTACAATGAGCAGTTCTTC
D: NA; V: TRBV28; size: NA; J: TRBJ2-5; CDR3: CASSLWAGGETQYF; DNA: TGTGCCAGCAGTTTATGGGCAGGTGGGGAGACCCAGTACTTC
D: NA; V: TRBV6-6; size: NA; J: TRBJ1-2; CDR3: CASSYSGRNYGYTF; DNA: TGTGCCAGCAGTTACTCGGGGCGAAACTATGGCTACACCTTC
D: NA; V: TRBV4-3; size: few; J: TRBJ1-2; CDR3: CASSQVGGVNYGYTF; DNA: TGCGCCAGCAGCCAAGTCGGGGGGGTTAACTATGGCTACACCTTC
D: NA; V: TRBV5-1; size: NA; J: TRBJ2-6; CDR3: CASSWGPRSGANVLTF; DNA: TGCGCCAGCAGCTGGGGACCGCGCTCTGGGGCCAACGTCCTGACTTTC
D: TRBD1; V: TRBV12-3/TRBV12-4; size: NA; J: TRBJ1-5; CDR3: CASSLYRGARQPQHF; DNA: TGTGCCAGCAGTTTGTACAGGGGCGCCAGACAGCCCCAGCATTTT
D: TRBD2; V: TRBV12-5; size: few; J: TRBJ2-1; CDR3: CASGLRLAAYNEQFF; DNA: TGTGCTAGTGGTTTGAGGCTAGCGGCCTACAATGAGCAGTTCTTC
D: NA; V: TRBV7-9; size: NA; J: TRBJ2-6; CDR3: CASSWGASSGANVLTF; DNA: TGTGCCAGCAGCTGGGGCGCGTCCTCTGGGGCCAACGTCCTGACTTTC
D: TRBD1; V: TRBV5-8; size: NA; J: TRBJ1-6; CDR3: CATQPRRGQGSDPLHF; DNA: TGTGCCACCCAGCCCCGCCGGGGACAGGGGTCGGATCCCCTCCACTTT
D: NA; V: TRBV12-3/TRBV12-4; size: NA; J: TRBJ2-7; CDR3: CASSTKVATYEQYF; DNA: TGTGCCAGCAGTACAAAAGTGGCGACTTACGAGCAGTACTTC
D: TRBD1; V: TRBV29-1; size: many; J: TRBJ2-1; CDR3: CSVGQGSGNEQFF; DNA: TGCAGCGTTGGACAGGGCTCCGGGAATGAGCAGTTCTTC
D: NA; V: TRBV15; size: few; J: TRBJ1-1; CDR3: CATSRGTVNTEAFF; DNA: TGTGCCACCAGCAGAGGGACGGTGAACACTGAAGCTTTCTTT
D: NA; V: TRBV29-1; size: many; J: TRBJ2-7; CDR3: CSAEGDGSYEQYF; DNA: TGCAGCGCCGAAGGGGACGGTTCCTACGAGCAGTACTTC
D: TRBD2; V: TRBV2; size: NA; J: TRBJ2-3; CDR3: CTSRRLAGGGGDTQYF; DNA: TGTACCAGCAGGCGTTTAGCGGGGGGCGGTGGAGATACGCAGTATTTT
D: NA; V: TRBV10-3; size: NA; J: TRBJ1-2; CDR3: CATRSRGLEGYTF; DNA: TGTGCCACCAGGTCGCGGGGGCTAGAGGGCTACACCTTC
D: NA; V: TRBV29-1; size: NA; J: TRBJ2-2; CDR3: CSGGQNTGELFF; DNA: TGCAGCGGGGGACAGAACACCGGGGAGCTGTTTTTT
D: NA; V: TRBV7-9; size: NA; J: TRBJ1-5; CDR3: CASSLDGVGVRGNQPQHF; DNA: TGTGCCAGCAGCTTAGACGGGGTGGGGGTACGTGGCAATCAGCCCCAGCATTTT
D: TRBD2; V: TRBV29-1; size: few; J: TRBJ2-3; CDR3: CSVGPAGFTDTQYF; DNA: TGCAGCGTTGGCCCAGCGGGATTCACAGATACGCAGTATTTT
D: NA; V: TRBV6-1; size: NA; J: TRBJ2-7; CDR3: CASRETDVFIEQYF; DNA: TGTGCCAGCAGGGAGACTGACGTCTTTATCGAGCAGTACTTC
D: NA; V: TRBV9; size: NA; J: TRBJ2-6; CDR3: CASSVGRVLRTGGANVLTF; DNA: TGTGCCAGCAGCGTAGGCAGGGTGTTAAGGACGGGTGGGGCCAACGTCCTGACTTTC
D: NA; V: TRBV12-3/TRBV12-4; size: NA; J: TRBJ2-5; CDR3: CASSLVLGYETQYF; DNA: TGTGCCAGCAGTTTGGTTTTGGGTTACGAGACCCAGTACTTC
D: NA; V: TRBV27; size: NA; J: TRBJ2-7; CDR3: CASSLSVSGICEQYF; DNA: TGTGCCAGCAGTTTATCGGTATCGGGGATCTGCGAGCAGTACTTC
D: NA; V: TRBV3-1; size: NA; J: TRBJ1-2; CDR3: CASSQDPLNCGYTF; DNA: TGTGCCAGCAGCCAAGATCCCTTAAACTGTGGCTACACCTTC
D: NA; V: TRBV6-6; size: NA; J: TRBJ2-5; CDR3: CASSTAGAPGETQYF; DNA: TGTGCCAGCAGTACCGCGGGGGCGCCCGGAGAGACCCAGTACTTC
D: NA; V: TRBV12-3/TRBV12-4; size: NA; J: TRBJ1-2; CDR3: CASNLVSQGSNYGYTF; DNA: TGTGCCAGCAATTTAGTATCCCAGGGATCTAACTATGGCTACACCTTC
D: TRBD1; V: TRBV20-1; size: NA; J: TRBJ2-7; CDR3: CSAPIGGTGSYEQYF; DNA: TGCAGTGCCCCGATTGGGGGGACAGGCAGCTACGAGCAGTACTTC
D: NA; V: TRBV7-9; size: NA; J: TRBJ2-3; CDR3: CASSMDRTDTQYF; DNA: TGTGCCAGCAGTATGGATCGCACAGATACGCAGTATTTT
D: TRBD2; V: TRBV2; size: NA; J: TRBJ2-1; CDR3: CASRYTSGAFYNEQFF; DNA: TGTGCCAGCAGGTATACTAGCGGGGCCTTCTACAATGAGCAGTTCTTC
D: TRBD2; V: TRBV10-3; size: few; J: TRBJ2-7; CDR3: CAISGLAGDYEQYF; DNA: TGTGCCATCAGTGGACTAGCGGGAGACTACGAGCAGTACTTC
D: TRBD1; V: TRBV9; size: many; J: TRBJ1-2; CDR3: CASRDRVDGYTF; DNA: TGTGCCAGCAGGGACAGGGTGGACGGCTACACCTTC
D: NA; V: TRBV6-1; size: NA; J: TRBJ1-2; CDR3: CASSQDRERSYTF; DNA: TGTGCCAGCAGCCAGGACCGAGAACGGAGCTACACCTTC
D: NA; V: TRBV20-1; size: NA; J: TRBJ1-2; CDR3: CSARGGLNYGYTF; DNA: TGCAGTGCTAGGGGGGGACTCAACTATGGCTACACCTTC
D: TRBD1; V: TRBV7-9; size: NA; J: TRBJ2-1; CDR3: CSSSLAGGPGTGAPNEQFF; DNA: TGTTCCAGCAGCTTAGCCGGAGGCCCCGGGACAGGGGCCCCAAATGAGCAGTTCTTC
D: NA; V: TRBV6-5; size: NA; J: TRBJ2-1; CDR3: CASSYSFTQGLGNEQFF; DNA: TGTGCCAGCAGTTACTCGTTCACACAGGGCCTTGGAAATGAGCAGTTCTTC
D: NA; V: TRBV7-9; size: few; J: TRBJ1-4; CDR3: CASSLYLNEKLFF; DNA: TGTGCCAGCAGCTTATACCTAAATGAAAAACTGTTTTTT
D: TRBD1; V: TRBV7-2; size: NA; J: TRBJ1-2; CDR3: CASSPPPVDRDNYGYTF; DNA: TGTGCCAGCAGCCCCCCACCAGTGGACAGGGATAACTATGGCTACACCTTC
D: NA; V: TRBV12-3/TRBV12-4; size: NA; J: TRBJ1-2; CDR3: CASRPDSHKGYTF; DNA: TGTGCCAGCAGACCGGACAGTCATAAGGGCTACACCTTC
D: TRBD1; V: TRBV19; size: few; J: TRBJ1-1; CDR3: CASSKGWDSYSNTEAFF; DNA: TGTGCCAGTAGTAAGGGATGGGACAGCTATTCGAACACTGAAGCTTTCTTT